A few counts support the clone carrying this T cell receptor (beta chain). Its antigen remains unknown. The method was immunoSEQ multiplex PCR; TCRdb's version includes in-frame clones alone and lacks a portion of them. The sample carries more than 13,000 clones, 60% to 80% recorded once. The data were taken from a study of vaccination effects on CD4 cells after COVID-19. Antigen-specific CD4+ T cells were first expanded with viral peptide pools by the ViraFEST assay and only then sequenced. Following 10 days of culture, CD4+ T cells were isolated. Vaccination of participants consisted of two doses of either the BNT162b2 or mRNA-1273 vaccine. A few million PBMC were placed in each well, which was supplemented with approximately 10 IU/ml IL-2 and approximately 10 ug/ml peptides. The CDR3 extends over 16 amino acids. V was clipped by 1 base and J by 4 bases, with 16 bases between them. Per the germline V gene, CDR1 is MGHRA and CDR2 is YSYEKL.

This sequence originates from a human donor who received a COVID-19 vaccine. The chain has TRBV4-1 and TRBJ1-1; a possible D gene is TRBD1 (5 bases). This specimen was CD4+ T cells from PBMCs cultured with HCoV-NL63 spike peptides, taken after COVID-19 vaccination. This chain's CDR3 is CASSQAKPGYGTEAFF. The CDR3, as DNA: TGCGCCAGCAGCCAAGCCAAGCCAGGGTATGGCACTGAAGCTTTCTTT.